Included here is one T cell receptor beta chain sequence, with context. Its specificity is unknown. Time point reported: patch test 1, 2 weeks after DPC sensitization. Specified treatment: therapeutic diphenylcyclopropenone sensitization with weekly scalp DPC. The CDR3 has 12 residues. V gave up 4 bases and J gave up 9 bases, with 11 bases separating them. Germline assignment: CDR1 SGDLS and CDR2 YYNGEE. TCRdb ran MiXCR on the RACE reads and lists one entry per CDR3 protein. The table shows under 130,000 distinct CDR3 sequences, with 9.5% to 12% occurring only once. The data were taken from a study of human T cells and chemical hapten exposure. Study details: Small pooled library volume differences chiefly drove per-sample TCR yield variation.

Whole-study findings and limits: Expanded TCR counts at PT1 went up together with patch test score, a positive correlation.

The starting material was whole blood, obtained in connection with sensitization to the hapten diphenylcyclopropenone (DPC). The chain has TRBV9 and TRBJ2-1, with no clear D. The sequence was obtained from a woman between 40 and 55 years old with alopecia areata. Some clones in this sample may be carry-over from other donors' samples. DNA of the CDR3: TGTGCCAGCAGCTTCAATTGGGGTGAGCAGTTCTTC. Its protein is CASSFNWGEQFF.